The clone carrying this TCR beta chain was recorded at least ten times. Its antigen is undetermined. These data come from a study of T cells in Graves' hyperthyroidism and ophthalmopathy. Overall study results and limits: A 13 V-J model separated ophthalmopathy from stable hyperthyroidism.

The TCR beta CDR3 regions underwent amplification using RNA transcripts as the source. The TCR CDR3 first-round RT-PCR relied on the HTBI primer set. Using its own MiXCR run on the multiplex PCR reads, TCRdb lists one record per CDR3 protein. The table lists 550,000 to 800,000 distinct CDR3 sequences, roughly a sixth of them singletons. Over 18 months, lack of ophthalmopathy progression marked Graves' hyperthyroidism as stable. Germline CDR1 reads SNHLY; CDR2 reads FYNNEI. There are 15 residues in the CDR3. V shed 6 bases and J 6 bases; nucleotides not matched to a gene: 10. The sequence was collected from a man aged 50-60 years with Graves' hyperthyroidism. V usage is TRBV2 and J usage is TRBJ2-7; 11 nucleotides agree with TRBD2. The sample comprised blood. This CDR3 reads CASRLLLAGGREQYF. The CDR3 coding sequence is TGTGCCAGCAGGCTCTTGCTAGCGGGAGGTCGCGAGCAGTACTTC.